This TCR beta chain derives from a study of blood T cell repertoires in COVID-19 (dated by TCRdb to the early 2020s). About the investigation overall: Collaborator samples came from the United States, Italy and Spain and covered acute and convalescent phases of COVID-19. Samples were obtained from the ongoing ImmuneRACE study (first 160 participants) and from 950 to 1,500 subjects provided by 6 global collaborators. The dataset comprised deeply sampled blood TCRbeta repertoires from subjects exposed to, actively infected with, or recovered from COVID-19. The repertoires were made available in a free public database intended to serve as a resource for research on the immune response to SARS-CoV-2. The material from the prospective study consisted of cDNA or gDNA derived from T cells, B-cell-depleted T cells, or PBMCs. Nearly every sample came with metadata listing a de-identified subject ID, COVID-19 status, age in years and sex. Where available, HLA class I and class II types were taken from metadata supplied by the sample provider and were not determined by assay-based typing. The paper as a whole reports these results and caveats: The quantity of clinical and demographic metadata differed by source and by participant and was supplied without curation.

TCRbeta CDR3 regions were amplified from genomic DNA using the immunoSEQ Assay, a bias-controlled multiplex PCR. Processing in the source paper ran as follows. Within the assay, amplification of reference gene primers was used to estimate how many nucleated cells each sample contained. To quantify the absolute abundance of each unique TCRbeta CDR3 rearrangement, sequence reads were collapsed and filtered. For each sample, productive Simpson clonality was calculated by taking the square root of Simpson's diversity index across productive rearrangements. TCRdb limited this immuneACCESS table to in-frame rearrangements with V and J called. A share of clones is missing; checked studies link under half to unresolved V genes, and the rest is unexplained. For V, J and clone size, that table is used; D and trimming come from the DNA. This sample gives a few hundred thousand clones in total; over 75% of them show up just once. Of the sample, about 13% falls within the top ten clones.

The germline V gene specifies SGHRS as CDR1 and YFSETQ as CDR2. Including cysteine and phenylalanine, the CDR3 has 14 amino acids. Just CDR3 DNA is preserved here, 42 bases in frame from base 1. V and J are truncated by 4 bases and 4 bases respectively, leaving an intervening sequence of 11 bases. Collaborating institutions collected whole blood in K2EDTA tubes following their own protocols. For TCRbeta analysis, collaborators shipped samples as frozen whole blood, isolated PBMCs, or DNA extracted from either of those sample types. As to this clone: Its target antigen remains unknown. One base away there is no much larger clone; base qualities are not given.

Sequencing input: peripheral blood. The rearrangement combines TRBV5-1 with TRBJ1-4; TRBD1 is perhaps the D gene, given 6 matching bases. This clonotype was obtained from a human donor in a cohort sampled during active COVID-19. The bases are TGCGCCAGCAGCCCCACAGGGAGTAATGAAAAACTGTTTTTT. The translation is CASSPTGSNEKLFF.